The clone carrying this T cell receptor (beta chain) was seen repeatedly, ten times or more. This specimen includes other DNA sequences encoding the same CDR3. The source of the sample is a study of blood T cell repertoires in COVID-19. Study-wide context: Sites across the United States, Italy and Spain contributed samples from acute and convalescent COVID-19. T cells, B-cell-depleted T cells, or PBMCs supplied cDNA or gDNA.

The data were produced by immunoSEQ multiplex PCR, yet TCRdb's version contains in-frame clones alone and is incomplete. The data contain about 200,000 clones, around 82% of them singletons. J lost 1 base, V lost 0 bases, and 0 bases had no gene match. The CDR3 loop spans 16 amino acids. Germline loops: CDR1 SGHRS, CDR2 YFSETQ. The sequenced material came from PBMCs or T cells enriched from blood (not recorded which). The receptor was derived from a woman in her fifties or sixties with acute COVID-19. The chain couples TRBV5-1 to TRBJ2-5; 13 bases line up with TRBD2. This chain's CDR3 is CASSLGTSGGQETQYF. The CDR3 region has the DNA TGCGCCAGCAGCTTGGGGACTAGCGGGGGCCAAGAGACCCAGTACTTC.